This T cell receptor (beta chain) was obtained from a study of T cells in Graves' hyperthyroidism and ophthalmopathy. Findings and caveats of the study: Most thyroid clonotypes with frequency above 0.001 were detected in blood.

On this clonotype itself: Its specificity is unknown.

The CDR3 runs 18 residues. CDR1 and CDR2 (germline): SGHDT, YYEEEE. J gave up 3 bases and V 4 bases, and 11 bases lay outside the gene matches. The source material, RNA transcripts, was used to amplify TCR beta CDR3 regions. The HTBI primer set was used in a first-round RT-PCR of the TCR CDR3. TCRdb re-called the multiplex PCR reads with MiXCR, one entry per CDR3 protein. The table includes about 350,000 distinct CDR3 sequences, 15% to 20% detected once. Subjects with ophthalmopathy showed a Clinical Activity Score no lower than 3, a NOSPECS grade no lower than 4, and a duration shorter than 3 months.

The rearrangement uses TRBV5-6 and TRBJ2-7, with 15 bases aligning to TRBD2. The sequenced sample was blood. The clonotype was recovered from a woman aged 40 to 50 with Graves' ophthalmopathy. In nucleotides, the CDR3 is TGTGCCAGCAGCCGCGGGACTAGCGGGAGGCCCCCCTACTACGAGCAGTACTTC. It specifies CASSRGTSGRPPYYEQYF.